This TCR beta chain is drawn from a study of cytomegalovirus exposure and HLA in healthy donors. Background on the study: Some 85 million unique TCRs from HLA-typed donors were held in an early data release. Ancestry clustering placed more than 80% of more than 350 genotyped donors in the Caucasian-associated cluster. Broader study findings: The study put 150 or so TCR beta chains on its list as cytomegalovirus-associated.

Germline assignment: CDR1 SGHAT and CDR2 FQNNGV. The CDR3 consists of 16 residues. The V gene lost 1 base and the J gene lost 0 bases, with 10 bases spanning the gap. Note on this clone: The antigen remains unidentified.

In the PCR, 60 Vbeta and 13 Jbeta primers were used. Here immunoSEQ multiplex PCR was the method, and the copy in TCRdb shows in-frame clones only, minus some. The sample includes about 160,000 clones, around 85% of them seen just once. Material: PBMCs. The V gene is TRBV11-2, the J gene TRBJ1-5; D possibly corresponds to TRBD1 (6 bases). The clonotype originates from a woman in her thirties in good health and CMV-seronegative. This chain's CDR3 is CASSLALGHSNQPQHF. The CDR3 DNA reads TGTGCCAGCAGCTTAGCCCTGGGACATAGCAATCAGCCCCAGCATTTT.